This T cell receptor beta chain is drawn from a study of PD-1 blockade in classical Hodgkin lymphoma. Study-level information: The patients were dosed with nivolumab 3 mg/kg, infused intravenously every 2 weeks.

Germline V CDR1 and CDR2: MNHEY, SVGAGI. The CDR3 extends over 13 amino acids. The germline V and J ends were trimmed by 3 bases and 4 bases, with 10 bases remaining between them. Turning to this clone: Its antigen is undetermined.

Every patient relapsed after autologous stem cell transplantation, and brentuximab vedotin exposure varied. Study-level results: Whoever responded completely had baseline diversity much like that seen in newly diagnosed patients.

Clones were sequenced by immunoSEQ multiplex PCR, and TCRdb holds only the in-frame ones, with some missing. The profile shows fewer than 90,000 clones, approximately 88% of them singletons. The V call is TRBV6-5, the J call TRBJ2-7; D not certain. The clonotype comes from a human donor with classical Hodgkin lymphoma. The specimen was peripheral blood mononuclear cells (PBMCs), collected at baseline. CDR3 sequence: CASSYLAGYEQYF. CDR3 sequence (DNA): TGTGCCAGCAGTTATCTCGCCGGGTACGAGCAGTACTTC.